These T cell receptor beta chains were read from a single sample in a study of blood T cells in healthy people across ages. TCRdb independently ran MiXCR on the 5' RACE reads; one entry per CDR3 protein. The table includes around 1.1 million distinct CDR3 sequences, 35% to 45% detected once. What was sequenced was blood. Receptor source: a man aged 18-30 years in good health. CDR3s include the opening cysteine and the closing phenylalanine or tryptophan. Each record gives: J gene, V gene, D gene, clone size, CDR3 protein, CDR3 DNA. A D gene is named only where the DNA matches it firmly. Clone size is given for some rows only: seen once, a few or many times, or a class if the clone is expanded.

J: TRBJ1-2; V: TRBV27; D: -; size: -; CDR3: CASNTSGPNYGYTF; DNA: TGTGCCAGCAACACTTCGGGACCTAACTATGGCTACACCTTC
J: TRBJ2-3; V: TRBV6-2/TRBV6-3; D: -; size: -; CDR3: CANSDRQWETDTQYF; DNA: TGTGCCAACAGTGATAGGCAGTGGGAGACAGATACGCAGTATTTT
J: TRBJ2-5; V: TRBV14; D: TRBD2; size: -; CDR3: CASSQDSSGAGEQYF; DNA: TGTGCCAGCAGCCAAGATAGTAGCGGGGCTGGTGAGCAGTACTTC
J: TRBJ1-5; V: TRBV7-9; D: -; size: once; CDR3: CANSLAAGGNNQPQHF; DNA: TGTGCCAACAGCTTAGCGGCCGGGGGGAACAATCAGCCCCAGCATTTT
J: TRBJ2-1; V: TRBV6-2/TRBV6-3; D: TRBD2; size: few; CDR3: CASSPSGGYSYNEQFF; DNA: TGTGCCAGCAGCCCGAGCGGGGGCTATTCCTACAATGAGCAGTTCTTC
J: TRBJ2-1; V: TRBV12-3/TRBV12-4; D: -; size: -; CDR3: CASSLSSEANEQFF; DNA: TGTGCCAGCAGTTTAAGTAGCGAGGCGAATGAGCAGTTCTTC
J: TRBJ1-2; V: TRBV13; D: TRBD1; size: -; CDR3: CASSLGGQGNSSYGYTF; DNA: TGTGCCAGCAGCTTAGGGGGACAGGGAAATTCGAGCTATGGCTACACCTTC
J: TRBJ2-5; V: TRBV14; D: TRBD2; size: -; CDR3: CASSRMGTSGPQETQYF; DNA: TGTGCCAGCAGCCGGATGGGGACTAGCGGTCCCCAAGAGACCCAGTACTTC
J: TRBJ1-1; V: TRBV12-3/TRBV12-4; D: -; size: -; CDR3: CASSFTPVGATEAFF; DNA: TGTGCCAGCAGTTTTACCCCAGTCGGAGCGACTGAAGCTTTCTTT
J: TRBJ2-3; V: TRBV20-1; D: -; size: -; CDR3: CSATHFGADTQYF; DNA: TGCAGTGCTACCCATTTCGGGGCGGATACGCAGTATTTT
J: TRBJ1-1; V: TRBV5-1; D: TRBD1; size: -; CDR3: CASSPRQGVLNTEAFF; DNA: TGCGCCAGCAGCCCAAGACAGGGGGTTTTAAACACTGAAGCTTTCTTT
J: TRBJ2-2; V: TRBV20-1; D: -; size: -; CDR3: CSAMPRERAQPGTGELFF; DNA: TGCAGTGCTATGCCGAGAGAGCGGGCCCAACCAGGCACCGGGGAGCTGTTTTTT
J: TRBJ1-2; V: TRBV12-3/TRBV12-4; D: -; size: many; CDR3: CASSQGSGYTF; DNA: TGTGCCAGCAGTCAGGGCTCTGGCTACACCTTC
J: TRBJ1-4; V: TRBV4-3; D: -; size: -; CDR3: CASSHRTGTNEKLFF; DNA: TGCGCCAGCAGCCATCGTACAGGGACTAATGAAAAACTGTTTTTT
J: TRBJ1-6; V: TRBV12-3/TRBV12-4; D: -; size: few; CDR3: CASSQDRLPLHF; DNA: TGTGCCAGCAGTCAAGACCGTCTCCCCCTCCACTTT
J: TRBJ1-2; V: TRBV12-5; D: TRBD1; size: -; CDR3: CASGVQGAYGYTF; DNA: TGTGCTAGTGGTGTGCAGGGGGCCTATGGCTACACCTTC
J: TRBJ1-5; V: TRBV7-2; D: -; size: few; CDR3: CASSFGQRDQPQHF; DNA: TGTGCCAGCAGCTTTGGACAGCGGGATCAGCCCCAGCATTTT
J: TRBJ2-7; V: TRBV5-1; D: TRBD1; size: few; CDR3: CASRGQGRVEQYF; DNA: TGCGCCAGCAGAGGACAGGGAAGGGTCGAGCAGTACTTC
J: TRBJ2-7; V: TRBV6-2/TRBV6-3; D: -; size: -; CDR3: CASSYSTTQGSDEQYF; DNA: TGTGCCAGCAGTTACTCGACTACCCAGGGGAGCGACGAGCAGTACTTC
J: TRBJ2-5; V: TRBV5-1; D: -; size: once; CDR3: CASSGEPTETQYF; DNA: TGCGCCAGCAGCGGGGAGCCGACGGAGACCCAGTACTTC
J: TRBJ1-5; V: TRBV27; D: -; size: -; CDR3: CASSFSSGNNQPQHF; DNA: TGTGCCAGCAGTTTTTCCTCAGGCAATAATCAGCCCCAGCATTTT
J: TRBJ1-2; V: TRBV20-1; D: TRBD1; size: few; CDR3: CSASRQGGFYGYTF; DNA: TGCAGTGCCAGCCGACAGGGAGGGTTTTATGGCTACACCTTC
J: TRBJ1-1; V: TRBV20-1; D: -; size: -; CDR3: CSAEGGDINTEAFF; DNA: TGCAGTGCTGAGGGGGGAGACATAAACACTGAAGCTTTCTTT
J: TRBJ2-5; V: TRBV20-1; D: TRBD2; size: -; CDR3: CSATGLAGEYQETQYF; DNA: TGCAGTGCTACGGGACTAGCGGGGGAGTACCAAGAGACCCAGTACTTC
J: TRBJ2-1; V: TRBV9; D: TRBD2; size: -; CDR3: CASSAGTSANNEQFF; DNA: TGTGCCAGCAGCGCCGGGACTAGCGCTAACAATGAGCAGTTCTTC